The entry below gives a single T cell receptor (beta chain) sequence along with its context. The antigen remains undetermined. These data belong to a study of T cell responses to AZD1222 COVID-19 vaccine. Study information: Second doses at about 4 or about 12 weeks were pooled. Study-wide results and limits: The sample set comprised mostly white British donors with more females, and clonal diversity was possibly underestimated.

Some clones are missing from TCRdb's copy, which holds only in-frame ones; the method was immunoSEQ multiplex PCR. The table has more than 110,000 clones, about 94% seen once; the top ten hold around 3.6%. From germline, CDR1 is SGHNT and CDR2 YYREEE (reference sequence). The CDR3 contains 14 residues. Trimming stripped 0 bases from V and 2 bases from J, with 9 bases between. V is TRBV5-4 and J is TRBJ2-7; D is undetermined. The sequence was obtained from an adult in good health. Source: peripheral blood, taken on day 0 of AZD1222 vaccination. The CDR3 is CASSLEGAAYEQYF. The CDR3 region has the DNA TGTGCCAGCAGCTTGGAGGGCGCCGCCTACGAGCAGTACTTC.